This T cell receptor (beta chain) derives from a study of metastatic and nonmetastatic thyroid tumors. Regarding the study as a whole: As reported, TCR beta diversity in blood and tumor was significantly higher in malignant thyroid tumors than in benign nodules.

The authors' processing: For papillary thyroid cancer, a distant-metastasis classifier was constructed from CDR3 differences observed across clinicopathological groups. Using MiXCR, TCRdb reanalyzed the PCR reads. Clone size and V and J calls follow TCRdb, not the original study. The sample lists about 16,000 clones, around 12% occurring once. Treatment of any kind had been given to no patient before thyroid surgery. Germline loops: CDR1 SGHVS, CDR2 FQNEAQ. The CDR3 extends over 17 amino acids. Between the trimmed V and J ends, which lost 6 bases and 0 bases, there was a span of 20 bases. This clone was observed at least ten times. Its antigen is not identified.

The sequencing input was tumor tissue. This rearrangement joins TRBV7-8 to TRBJ1-1; TRBD1 might be the D (5 bases). This TCR came from a female donor with papillary thyroid cancer or a benign thyroid nodule (not recorded which). Some clones in this sample may be carry-over from other donors' samples. In nucleotides, the CDR3 is TGTGCCAGCAGTATCGCCTATTACAGGTGGATGAACACTGAAGCTTTCTTT. The encoded protein is CASSIAYYRWMNTEAFF.